This TCR beta chain came from a study of human thymus T cells. The study's findings and limits: The authors found apparently biased V and J gene usage in thymic and blood repertoires.

The germline gives CDR1 SGHTA, CDR2 FQGNSA. V shed 5 bases and J 0 bases; nucleotides not matched to a gene: 4. The CDR3 covers 15 residues. It was from resections taken during corrective heart surgery that the thymus tissue came. The sample holds one count of this clone. Its antigen is not identified. Sequencing used immunoSEQ multiplex PCR; TCRdb keeps in-frame clones, though not all of them. The repertoire consists of some 130,000 clones, with around 94% occurring once and the leading ten covering roughly 0.024%. The sequenced sample consisted of thymus tissue. The rearrangement links TRBV7-2 to TRBJ2-4, with 7 nucleotides matching TRBD1. The sequence was obtained from a boy under three years old with a congenital heart defect but otherwise immunologically healthy. The CDR3 nucleotides are TGTGCCAGCAGCATCAACAGGGGAGCCAAAAACATTCAGTACTTC. Its protein product is CASSINRGAKNIQYF.